This TCR beta chain was identified in a study of shared T cell receptors in the human thymus. From germline, CDR1 is LNHDA and CDR2 SQIVND (reference sequence). With 5 bases clipped from V and 0 bases from J, the junction kept 11 bases outside the gene matches. There are 18 residues in the CDR3. Profiling relied on immunoSEQ multiplex PCR, and the TCRdb table lists in-frame clones only, not all of them. The table includes more than 550,000 clones, 80% to 90% detected once. These data were likewise used in another study, on human thymus T cells.

The chain is built from TRBV19 and TRBJ1-3, with 9 bases identical to TRBD1. This sequence originates from a boy in the first two years of life with a congenital heart defect. The sequenced material came from thymocytes. CDR3 sequence (DNA): TGTGCCAGTAGTCATGGACAGGGGAATAGGAACTCTGGAAACACCATATATTTT. This gives the protein CASSHGQGNRNSGNTIYF.